This record concerns one T cell receptor (beta chain) sequence. The antigen remains unidentified. The data are from a study of cytomegalovirus exposure and HLA in healthy donors. Whole-study findings and limits: A later analysis appeared to link common viral pathogens to several of the most significant clusters. Investigators reported over 150 TCR beta chains as tied to cytomegalovirus. By HLA locus, TCR association rates varied in a later analysis, with DRB1 showing the most and HLA-C the fewest.

The ends lost 5 bases at V and 5 bases at J; junction bases unmatched: 8. Germline CDR1 reads SNHLY; CDR2 reads FYNNEI. The CDR3 runs 15 residues. Use of 60 Vbeta and 13 Jbeta primers characterized the PCR. As handled by the study authors: The authors later counted about 80 million unique TCR beta chains, some 10 million of them shared. Produced via immunoSEQ multiplex PCR; TCRdb's table is partial and in-frame only. V, J and clone size derive from that table, while D and trimming were established from the DNA sequence. This sample has about 160,000 clones; around three quarters occur once, and the top ten carry 1.6%.

This clonotype was sampled from a woman in her 30s in good health and CMV-seronegative. Sequenced: PBMCs. This chain uses TRBV2 with TRBJ1-4; 7 nucleotides align to TRBD1. The CDR3 is CASSFPGTANEKLFF. In nucleotides, the CDR3 is TGTGCCAGCAGTTTTCCCGGGACAGCCAATGAAAAACTGTTTTTT.